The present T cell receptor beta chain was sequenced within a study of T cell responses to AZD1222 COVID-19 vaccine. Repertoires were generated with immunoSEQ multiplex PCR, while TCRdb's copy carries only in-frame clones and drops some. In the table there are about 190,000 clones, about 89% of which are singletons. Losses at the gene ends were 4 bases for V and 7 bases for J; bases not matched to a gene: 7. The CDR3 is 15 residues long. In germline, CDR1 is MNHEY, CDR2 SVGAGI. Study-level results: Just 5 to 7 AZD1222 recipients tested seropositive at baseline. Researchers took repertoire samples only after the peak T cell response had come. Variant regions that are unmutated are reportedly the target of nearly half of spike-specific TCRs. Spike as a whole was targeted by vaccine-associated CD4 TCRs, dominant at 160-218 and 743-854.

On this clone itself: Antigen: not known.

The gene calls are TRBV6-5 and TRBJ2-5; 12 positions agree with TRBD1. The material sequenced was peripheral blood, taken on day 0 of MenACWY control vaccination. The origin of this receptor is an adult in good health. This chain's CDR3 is CASSSGQGAKGTQYF. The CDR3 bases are TGTGCCAGCAGTTCGGGACAGGGGGCCAAGGGGACCCAGTACTTC.